What follows describes a single T cell receptor beta chain. TCRdb's table, derived via immunoSEQ multiplex PCR, lists solely in-frame clones and lacks some. The sample holds roughly 230,000 clones, roughly 88% seen once. The CDR3 has 16 amino acids. Trimming took 2 bases from V and 3 from J; bases not matched to a gene: 9. The V gene's germline CDR1 is MNHEY and CDR2 SMNVEV (reference sequence). This entry comes from a study of blood T cell repertoires in COVID-19. The sample consisted of peripheral blood. The TCR originated in a human donor in a cohort sampled during active COVID-19. The J gene is TRBJ2-7, the V gene TRBV27, with 8 bases aligning to TRBD1. This CDR3 is CASSLNARTGYYEQYF. CDR3 in DNA: TGTGCCAGCAGTTTAAATGCTCGGACAGGGTACTACGAGCAGTACTTC.